Below are 23 T cell receptor beta chains sequenced from a single sample in a study of T-cell reconstitution after alpha-beta-depleted transplantation in children. The antigens these receptors bind are not known. Broader study findings: About two months after transplant, alpha-beta T cells reportedly came from several hundred expanded graft clones.

The TCRbeta library was prepared with unique molecular identifiers. TCRdb reanalysed the PCR reads using MiXCR and keeps one entry per CDR3 protein. The table records over 25,000 distinct CDR3 sequences, under 6.5% of them present only once. Sequencing was performed on peripheral blood, taken 60 days after TCRalphabeta/CD19-depleted stem cell transplant. The receptors derive from a child younger than two who had a stem cell transplant for acute myeloid leukemia, so the T cells may come from the graft donor.

This clonotype appeared many times. The J gene is TRBJ2-3, the V gene TRBV6-5, with a possible D match to TRBD1 (7 bases). Deletions cut 5 bases from V and 1 base from J, with 16 bases between. The CDR3 has 16 residues. Germline values: CDR1 MNHEY, CDR2 SVGAGI. Here the CDR3 reads CASSHDGGTGTDTQYF. CDR3 coding DNA: TGTGCCAGCAGTCACGACGGAGGGACAGGCACAGATACGCAGTATTTT.

This clonotype was counted many times. The chain uses TRBV11-3 and TRBJ2-1; 10 bases align to TRBD2. The length of the CDR3 is 16 residues. Germline loops: CDR1 SGHNT, CDR2 YENEEA. The V segment lost 4 bases and the J segment 0 bases; nucleotides outside the gene matches: 3. The DNA of the CDR3 is TGTGCCAGCAGCTATACTAGCGGGGACTCCTACAATGAGCAGTTCTTC. It translates to CASSYTSGDSYNEQFF.

This clonotype was counted ten times or more. The chain links TRBV5-5 to TRBJ2-5, with D maybe TRBD2 (6 bases). This CDR3 has 11 residues. Germline lookup yields CDR1 SGHKS and CDR2 YYEKEE (reference sequence). V was pared by 7 bases and J by 6 bases, with 10 bases between. CDR3 region: CASAAGKTQYF. The DNA for the CDR3 is TGTGCCAGCGCTGCGGGAAAGACCCAGTACTTC.

This clonotype was picked up many times. The J gene is TRBJ1-1, the V gene TRBV11-1; D not certain. Trimming pared 1 base from V and 5 bases from J, leaving 5 bases between. Germline V gene sequence: CDR1 SGHAT, CDR2 FQDESV (reference sequence). CDR3 length: 12 residues. The CDR3 loop is CASSLVGTEAFF. The CDR3 DNA reads as TGTGCCAGCAGCTTAGTGGGGACTGAAGCTTTCTTT.

This clonotype was counted between two and nine times. The chain combines TRBV5-5 with TRBJ1-2; no clear D. V gave up 2 bases and J gave up 0 bases, with 5 bases separating them. The CDR3 runs 13 residues. The germline gives CDR1 SGHKS, CDR2 YYEKEE (reference sequence). This CDR3 reads CASSLGANYGYTF. The CDR3 DNA reads TGTGCCAGCAGCTTAGGAGCTAACTATGGCTACACCTTC.

This clonotype was observed at least ten times. The rearrangement links TRBV4-2 to TRBJ2-7; a possible D gene is TRBD1 (8 bases). V lost 4 bases to trimming and J lost 5 bases, with 18 bases between them. This CDR3 has 15 amino acids. CDR1 LGHNA and CDR2 YNFKEQ come from the germline V gene. DNA of the CDR3: TGTGCCAGCAGCCCAATTAGACAGGGGAGGGACGAGCAGTACTTC. Protein: CASSPIRQGRDEQYF.

This clonotype was recorded a few times. The chain has TRBV4-2 and TRBJ1-5; D ambiguous. Germline lookup yields CDR1 LGHNA and CDR2 YNFKEQ. V was clipped by 1 base and J by 6 bases, with 22 bases between them. The CDR3 length is 18 residues. The CDR3 DNA reads TGTGCCAGCAGCCAAGTCGACAAGCAACACATGAGTCGTCAGCCCCAGCATTTT. Amino acid sequence: CASSQVDKQHMSRQPQHF.

This clonotype appeared many times. CDR3: CASSLVVRSSTDTQYF. Here the CDR3 DNA reads TGTGCCAGCAGCTTAGTAGTTCGGTCTTCAACAGATACGCAGTATTTT. The chain employs TRBV7-9 and TRBJ2-3; D is unclear. The V and J ends lost 1 base and 3 bases respectively, with 14 bases between them. Looked up from germline, CDR1 is SEHNR and CDR2 is FQNEAQ (reference sequence). The CDR3 extends over 16 amino acids.

V gene TRBV20-1 combines with J gene TRBJ2-1; 10 nucleotides agree with TRBD2. The CDR3 totals 17 residues. V was clipped by 3 bases and J by 12 bases; unmatched bases: 20. CDR1 is DFQATT, CDR2 SNEGSKA, per germline (reference sequence). CDR3 sequence reads: CSARAPEQRGGGGMQFF. DNA of the CDR3: TGCAGTGCTAGGGCTCCCGAACAGCGGGGGGGAGGTGGGATGCAGTTCTTC.

This clonotype was counted ten times or more. The rearrangement links TRBV11-2 to TRBJ2-5, with TRBD2 identical over 16 bases. Germline V lookup: CDR1 SGHAT, CDR2 FQNNGV. The trim removed 5 bases at V and 5 bases at J, leaving 5 bases unmatched. The CDR3 spans 16 residues. The CDR3 here is CASSLGTSGRAETQYF. Written as DNA, the CDR3 is TGTGCCAGCAGCCTAGGGACTAGCGGGAGGGCGGAGACCCAGTACTTC.

The CDR3 DNA is TGTGCCAGCAGCTTAGTTAAGAAGGAGATAATGAACACCGGGGAGCTGTTTTTT. It is translated as CASSLVKKEIMNTGELFF. This chain connects TRBV11-2 to TRBJ2-2; D is unresolved. This CDR3 spans 18 amino acids. CDR1 is SGHAT and CDR2 is FQNNGV in the germline V gene. The V end lost 1 base, the J end lost 1 base, and 16 bases lay between the germline ends. Based on the CDR3 plus reference TRBV11-2 and TRBJ2-2, the full variable domain is EAGVAQSPRYKIIEKRQSVAFWCNPISGHATLYWYQQILGQGPKLLIQFQNNGVVDDSQLPKDRFSAERLKGVDSTLKIQPAKLEDSAVYLCASSLVKKEIMNTGELFFGEGSRLTVL.

This clonotype was recorded many times. V gene TRBV13 combines with J gene TRBJ2-2; D might be TRBD1 (6 bases). With 5 bases removed from V and 4 bases from J, the gap between germline ends came to 8 bases. The CDR3 extends over 13 amino acids. Germline V gene data show CDR1 as PRHDT and CDR2 as FYEKMQ (reference sequence). The CDR3 protein is CASSPDSTGELFF. The CDR3 nucleotides read TGTGCCAGCAGCCCGGACAGCACCGGGGAGCTGTTTTTT.

The rearrangement uses TRBV9 and TRBJ2-7; TRBD2 matches 9 bases. The CDR3 loop spans 14 amino acids. V dropped 3 bases and J dropped 0; count of bases not matched to a gene: 1. Per the germline V gene, CDR1 is SGDLS and CDR2 is YYNGEE. CDR3 DNA sequence: TGTGCCAGCAGCGGTAGCGGGGGCTCCTACGAGCAGTACTTC. It translates to CASSGSGGSYEQYF. Combining the CDR3 with reference TRBV9 and TRBJ2-7 gives the whole variable domain DSGVTQTPKHLITATGQRVTLRCSPRSGDLSVYWYQQSLDQGLQFLIQYYNGEERAKGNILERFSAQQFPDLHSELNLSSLELGDSALYFCASSGSGGSYEQYFGPGTRLTVT.

This clonotype was detected many times. The J gene is TRBJ2-3, the V gene TRBV10-2; D uncertain. The germline V gene has CDR1 WSHSY and CDR2 SAAADI. The V and J ends lost 2 bases and 6 bases respectively, with 12 bases between them. This CDR3 has 14 residues. The chain's CDR3 is CASSEGFWGDTQYF. The CDR3 DNA follows: TGCGCCAGCAGTGAGGGATTCTGGGGTGATACGCAGTATTTT.

J is TRBJ2-5 and V is TRBV5-1; 9 bases line up with TRBD1. Looked up from germline, CDR1 is SGHRS and CDR2 is YFSETQ. J gave up 3 bases and V 4 bases, and 7 bases lay outside the gene matches. The CDR3 is 15 residues long. In nucleotides, the CDR3 is TGCGCCAGCAGCCCACAGGGGGCTTCCAAAGAGACCCAGTACTTC. This sequence encodes CASSPQGASKETQYF.

This clonotype has ten or more counts. In DNA, the CDR3 is TGTGCCAGCAGTGAATCCCTTGGAGGGGCTTTGTTTTTT. Translation gives CASSESLGGALFF. This chain connects TRBV25-1 to TRBJ1-4, with D maybe TRBD1 (5 bases). Trimming cost V 1 base and J 15 bases, with 15 bases left between them. The length of the CDR3 is 13 residues. Germline lookup yields CDR1 MGHDK and CDR2 SYGVNS.

This clonotype came up many times. The genes are TRBV12-3 or TRBV12-4 and TRBJ2-1, with D uncertain. There are 14 residues in the CDR3. V was cut by 8 bases and J by 6 bases, with 17 bases left in between. The CDR3 region is CASCPPINLNEQFF. The CDR3 DNA reads TGTGCCAGCTGCCCACCCATCAACCTCAATGAGCAGTTCTTC.

This clonotype came up many times. The chain uses TRBV15 and TRBJ2-7; D perhaps matches TRBD1 (6 bases). V was shortened by 4 bases and J by 0 bases, with 13 bases between the two germline ends. Germline V gene lookup returns CDR1 LNHNV and CDR2 YYDKDF (reference sequence). The CDR3 has 15 residues. This CDR3 reads CATSTITGNSYEQYF. CDR3 DNA: TGTGCCACCAGCACCATTACAGGGAACTCCTACGAGCAGTACTTC. Using reference TRBV15 and TRBJ2-7 for the parts outside the CDR3, the full variable domain is DAMVIQNPRYQVTQFGKPVTLSCSQTLNHNVMYWYQQKSSQAPKLLFHYYDKDFNNEADTPDNFQSRRPNTSFCFLDIRSPGLGDTAMYLCATSTITGNSYEQYFGPGTRLTVT.

This clonotype was observed at least ten times. The CDR3 loop is CSALDGYEQYF. In nucleotides, the CDR3 is TGCAGCGCCCTGGACGGGTACGAGCAGTACTTC. The chain links TRBV29-1 to TRBJ2-7; no clear D gene. Trimming left V 7 bases short and J 4 bases short, with 11 bases between. The CDR3 runs to 11 residues. Germline CDR1 and CDR2: SQVTM and ANQGSEA.

This clonotype has a single count. The chain has TRBV19 and TRBJ2-1, with D unclear. Germline assignment: CDR1 LNHDA and CDR2 SQIVND (reference sequence). Trimming removed 3 bases from V and 0 bases from J, with 15 bases in between. The CDR3 covers 17 residues. This chain's CDR3 is CASSISQGLSSYNEQFF. CDR3 nucleotides: TGTGCCAGTAGTATTTCCCAAGGCCTAAGCTCCTACAATGAGCAGTTCTTC.

This chain joins TRBV4-3 and TRBJ2-1, with D tentatively TRBD1 (6 bases). In germline, CDR1 is LGHNA, CDR2 YSLEER. V lost 2 bases and J 9 bases, leaving 20 bases between the germline ends. The CDR3 runs 16 residues. The CDR3 spells CASSQRGGPRWGEQFF. For the CDR3, the DNA is TGCGCCAGCAGCCAAAGAGGGGGACCCCGGTGGGGTGAGCAGTTCTTC.

This clonotype was seen only a few times. This rearrangement joins TRBV6-5 to TRBJ2-7; D is unresolved. The V end lost 2 bases, the J end lost 1 base, and 12 bases lay between the germline ends. The CDR3 is 15 residues long. Germline assignment: CDR1 MNHEY and CDR2 SVGAGI. CDR3 amino acids: CASSYNKGSSYEQYF. The CDR3 nucleotides read TGTGCCAGCAGTTACAATAAGGGATCTTCCTACGAGCAGTACTTC.

This clonotype was recorded at least ten times. CDR3 nucleotides: TGCGCCAGCAGCCAAGATGGGGCGGGAGGGAGGTACGAGCAGTACTTC. This gives the protein CASSQDGAGGRYEQYF. The V gene is TRBV4-3, the J gene TRBJ2-7; TRBD2 matches at 9 bases. The CDR3 loop spans 16 amino acids. V was pared by 0 bases and J by 4 bases, with 7 bases of the junction left unmatched. Germline V lookup: CDR1 LGHNA, CDR2 YSLEER.